This note documents a single T cell receptor (beta chain) sequence. Its cognate antigen is unknown. The same CDR3 arises from other DNA sequences in this sample as well. This record belongs to a study of a mutant IDH1 vaccine in newly diagnosed glioma. Study as a whole: Beginning 4-6 weeks after radiotherapy alone, or with temozolomide cycles, vaccination took place. Most had both radiotherapy and temozolomide beforehand; others had only one. Notes on the study in general: Vaccination induced immune responses in roughly 93% of patients.

This sample's time point: week 5, during vaccination. The vaccine gave 300 ug of a 20-mer mutant IDH1 peptide subcutaneously per dose. New astrocytomas of WHO grade 3 or 4 that were IDH1-mutant and ATRX-lost were found in the donors. The repertoire was sequenced with immunoSEQ multiplex PCR; TCRdb's copy has only in-frame clones and lacks some. The sample records more than 25,000 clones, 77% being singletons. The V end lost 6 bases, the J end lost 6 bases, and 15 bases lay between the germline ends. The germline V gene encodes CDR1 SQVTM and CDR2 ANQGSEA. CDR3 size: 13 residues. V usage is TRBV29-1 and J usage is TRBJ1-5; possibly TRBD1 for D (5 bases). This clonotype originated in a man aged 35 to 55 with glioma. The material was PBMCs, obtained from a glioma patient whose treatment included an IDH1 peptide vaccine. The DNA for the CDR3 is TGCAGCGTCTCTGGGGGGGTTGGTCAGCCCCAGCATTTT. Its translation is CSVSGGVGQPQHF.